This record concerns one TCR beta chain sequence. Trimming cost V 2 bases and J 8 bases; bases outside gene matches: 15. The CDR3 sequence is 17 residues long. Germline V gives CDR1 SNHLY, CDR2 FYNNEI. Using immunoSEQ multiplex PCR, the repertoire was profiled, and TCRdb retains in-frame clones only, with some absent. The sample has a few hundred thousand clones, 70% to 90% seen once. This sample is drawn from a study of blood T cell repertoires in COVID-19. In the study overall: Sites across the United States, Italy and Spain contributed samples from acute and convalescent COVID-19. The cDNA or gDNA used as material had been derived from T cells, B-cell-depleted T cells, or PBMCs.

Material: PBMCs or T cells enriched from blood (not recorded which). The TCR was taken from a woman aged 25-40 years who had recovered from COVID-19. The J gene is TRBJ2-1, the V gene TRBV2; 7 positions match TRBD2. CDR3 region: CASSERTSGRRTDEQFF. The CDR3 region has the DNA TGTGCCAGCAGTGAAAGGACTAGTGGACGCCGTACGGATGAGCAGTTCTTC.